This T cell receptor beta chain was documented in a study of blood T cell repertoires in COVID-19. Overall study context: Samples came from the United States, Italy and Spain, spanning acute and convalescent COVID-19.

As handled by the study authors: Amplified reference gene primers provided the basis for estimating nucleated cell counts. Using immunoSEQ multiplex PCR, the repertoire was profiled, and TCRdb retains in-frame clones only, with some absent. V and J calls plus clone size are reproduced from that table; the DNA served to infer D and trimming. This sample has 200,000 or so clones; under 85% occur once, and the top ten carry 17%. This clonotype was sampled from a man aged 60 to 75 with active or convalescent COVID-19. The specimen was peripheral blood.

The CDR3 loop is CASSRREGEDPGGAELFF. The CDR3 DNA follows: TGCGCCAGCAGTCGCCGGGAGGGGGAGGACCCGGGAGGCGCGGAGCTGTTTTTT. The J gene is TRBJ2-2, the V gene TRBV23-1; 8 nucleotides align to TRBD2. TRBV23-1 is flagged as an ORF with uncertain function. V dropped 4 bases and J dropped 10; count of bases not matched to a gene: 20. This CDR3 is 18 amino acids long.